This T cell receptor (beta chain) derives from a study of T cell changes during pregnancy in multiple sclerosis. Generated by immunoSEQ multiplex PCR, the TCRdb table keeps only in-frame clones and is missing some. The repertoire holds roughly 99,000 clones, with around 92% as singletons. The CDR3 is made up of 14 amino acids. Trimming left V 1 base short and J 3 bases short, with 8 bases between. Germline assignment: CDR1 SGHVS and CDR2 FQNEAQ. Source: peripheral blood, taken in the third trimester of pregnancy. The clonotype comes from a female donor in good health, enrolled as a control in a pregnancy study. The genes are TRBV7-8 and TRBJ2-3; weak D call: TRBD1 (5 bases). CDR3 in amino acids: CASSLGRTTDTQYF. The CDR3 region has the DNA TGTGCCAGCAGCTTAGGAAGGACAACAGATACGCAGTATTTT.